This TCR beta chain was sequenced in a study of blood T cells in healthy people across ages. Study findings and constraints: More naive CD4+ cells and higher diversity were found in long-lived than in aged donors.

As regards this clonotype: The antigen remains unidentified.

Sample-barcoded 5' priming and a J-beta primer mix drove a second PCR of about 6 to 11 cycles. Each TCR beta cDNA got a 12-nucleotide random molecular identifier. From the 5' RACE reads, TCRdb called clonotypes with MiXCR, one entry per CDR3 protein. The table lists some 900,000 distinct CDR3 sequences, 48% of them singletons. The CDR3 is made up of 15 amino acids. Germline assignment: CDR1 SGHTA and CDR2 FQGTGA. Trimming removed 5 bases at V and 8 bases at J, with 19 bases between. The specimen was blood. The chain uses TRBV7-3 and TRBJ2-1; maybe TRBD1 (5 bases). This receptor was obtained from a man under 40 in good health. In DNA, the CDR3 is TGTGCCAGCAGCGCAACAGGTCGGCCTACCGATGAGCAGTTCTTC. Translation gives CASSATGRPTDEQFF.